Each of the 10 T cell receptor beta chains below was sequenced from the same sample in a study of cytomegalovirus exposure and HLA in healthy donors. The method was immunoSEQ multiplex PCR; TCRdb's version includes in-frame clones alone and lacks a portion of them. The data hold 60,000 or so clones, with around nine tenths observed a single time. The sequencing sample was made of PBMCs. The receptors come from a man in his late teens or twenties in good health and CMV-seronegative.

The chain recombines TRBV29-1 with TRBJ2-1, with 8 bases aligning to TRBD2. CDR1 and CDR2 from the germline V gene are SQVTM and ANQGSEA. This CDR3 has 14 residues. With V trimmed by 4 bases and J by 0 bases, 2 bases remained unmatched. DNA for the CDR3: TGCAGCGTTGGTAGCGGGACCTCCTACAATGAGCAGTTCTTC. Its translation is CSVGSGTSYNEQFF.

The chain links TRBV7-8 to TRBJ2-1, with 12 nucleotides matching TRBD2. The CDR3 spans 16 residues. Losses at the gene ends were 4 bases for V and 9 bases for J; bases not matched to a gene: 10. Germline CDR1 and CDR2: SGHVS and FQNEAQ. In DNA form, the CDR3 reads TGTGCCAGCAGCTCACCCCTAGCGGGAGGGCCTCGTGAGCAGTTCTTC. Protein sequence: CASSSPLAGGPREQFF.

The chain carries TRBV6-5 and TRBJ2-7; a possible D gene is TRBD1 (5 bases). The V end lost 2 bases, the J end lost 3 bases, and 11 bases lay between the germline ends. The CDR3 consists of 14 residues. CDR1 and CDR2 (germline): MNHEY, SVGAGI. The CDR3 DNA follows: TGTGCCAGCAGTTACATAGGGGTCAGCTACGAGCAGTACTTC. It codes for CASSYIGVSYEQYF.

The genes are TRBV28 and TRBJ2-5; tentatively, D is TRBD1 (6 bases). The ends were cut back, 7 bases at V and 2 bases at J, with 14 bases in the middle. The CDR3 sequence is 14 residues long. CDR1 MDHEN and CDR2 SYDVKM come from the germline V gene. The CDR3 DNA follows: TGTGCCAGCACCCTAAGAGGACAGCAAGAGACCCAGTACTTC. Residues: CASTLRGQQETQYF. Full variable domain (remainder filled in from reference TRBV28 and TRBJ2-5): DVKVTQSSRYLVKRTGEKVFLECVQDMDHENMFWYRQDPGLGLRLIYFSYDVKMKEKGDIPEGYSVSREKKERFSLILESASTNQTSMYLCASTLRGQQETQYFGPGTRLLVL.

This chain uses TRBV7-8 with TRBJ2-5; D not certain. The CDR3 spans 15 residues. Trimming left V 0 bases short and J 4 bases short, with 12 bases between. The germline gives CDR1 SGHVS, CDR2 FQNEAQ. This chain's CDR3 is CASSLAVSYRETQYF. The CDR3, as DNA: TGTGCCAGCAGCTTAGCGGTCAGTTACAGAGAGACCCAGTACTTC.

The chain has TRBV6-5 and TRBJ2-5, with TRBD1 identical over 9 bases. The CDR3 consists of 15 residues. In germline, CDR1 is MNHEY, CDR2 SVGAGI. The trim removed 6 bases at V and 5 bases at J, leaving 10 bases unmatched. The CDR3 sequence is CASRLTGGAGETQYF. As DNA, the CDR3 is TGTGCCAGCAGGCTAACAGGGGGCGCGGGGGAGACCCAGTACTTC.

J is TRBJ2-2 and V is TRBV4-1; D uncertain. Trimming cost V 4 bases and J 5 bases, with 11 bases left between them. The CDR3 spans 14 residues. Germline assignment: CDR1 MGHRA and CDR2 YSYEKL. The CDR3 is CASSPAGVTGELFF. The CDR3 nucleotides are TGCGCCAGCAGCCCGGCCGGAGTTACCGGGGAGCTGTTTTTT.

CDR3 sequence reads: CASSQVRVNTEAFF. CDR3 in DNA: TGCGCCAGCAGCCAAGTACGGGTGAACACTGAAGCTTTCTTT. V gene TRBV4-3 combines with J gene TRBJ1-1, with D unclear. Trimming shortened V by 1 base and J by 0 bases, and 6 bases separated the two germline ends. The V gene's germline CDR1 is LGHNA and CDR2 YSLEER. The CDR3 sequence is 14 residues long.

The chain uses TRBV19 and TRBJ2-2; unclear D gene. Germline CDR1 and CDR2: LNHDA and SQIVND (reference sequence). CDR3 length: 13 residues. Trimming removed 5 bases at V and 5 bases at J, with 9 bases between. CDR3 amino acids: CASSLPLTGELFF. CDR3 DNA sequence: TGTGCCAGTAGTCTACCGTTAACCGGGGAGCTGTTTTTT. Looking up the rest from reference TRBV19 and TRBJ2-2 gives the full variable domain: DGGITQSPKYLFRKEGQNVTLSCEQNLNHDAMYWYRQDPGQGLRLIYYSQIVNDFQKGDIAEGYSVSREKKESFPLTVTSAQKNPTAFYLCASSLPLTGELFFGEGSRLTVL.

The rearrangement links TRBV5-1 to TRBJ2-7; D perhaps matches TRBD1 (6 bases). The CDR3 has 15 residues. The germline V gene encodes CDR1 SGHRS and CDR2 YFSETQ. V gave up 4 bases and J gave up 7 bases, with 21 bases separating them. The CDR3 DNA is TGCGCCAGCAGCGGCGCAGGGGTGGGCCGAGGGGAGCAGTACTTC. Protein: CASSGAGVGRGEQYF.